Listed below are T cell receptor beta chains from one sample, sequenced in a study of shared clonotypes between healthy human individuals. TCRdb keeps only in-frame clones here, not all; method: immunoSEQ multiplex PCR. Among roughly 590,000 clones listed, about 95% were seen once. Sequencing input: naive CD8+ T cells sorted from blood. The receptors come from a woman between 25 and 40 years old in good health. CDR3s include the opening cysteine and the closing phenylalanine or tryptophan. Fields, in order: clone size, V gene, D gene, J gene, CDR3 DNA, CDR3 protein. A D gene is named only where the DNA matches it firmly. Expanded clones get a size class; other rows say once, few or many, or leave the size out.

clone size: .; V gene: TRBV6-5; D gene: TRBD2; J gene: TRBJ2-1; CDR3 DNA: TGTGCCAGCAGTTACGTCCTAGCGGGAACAAATGAGCAGTTCTTC; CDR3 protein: CASSYVLAGTNEQFF
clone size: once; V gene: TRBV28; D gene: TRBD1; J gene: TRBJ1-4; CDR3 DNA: TGTGCCAGCAGTGAGGACAGGGCCAATGAAAAACTGTTTTTT; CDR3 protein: CASSEDRANEKLFF
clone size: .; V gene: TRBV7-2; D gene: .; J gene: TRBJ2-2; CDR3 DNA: TGTGCCAGCAGCGGAGGGCCGGGGGTCACCGGGGAGCTGTTTTTT; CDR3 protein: CASSGGPGVTGELFF
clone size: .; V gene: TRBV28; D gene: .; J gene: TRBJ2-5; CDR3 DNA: TGTGCCAGCAAAGACGCTGAAGTTGGTGAGACCCAGTACTTC; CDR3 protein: CASKDAEVGETQYF
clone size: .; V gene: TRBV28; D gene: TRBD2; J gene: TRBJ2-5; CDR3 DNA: TGTGCCAGCAGTTTATCTGTAAAGGGGCGGGAGCAGTACTTC; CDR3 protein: CASSLSVKGREQYF
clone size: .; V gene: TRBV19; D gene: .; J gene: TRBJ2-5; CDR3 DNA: TGTGCCAGTAGTCAGGGACCTCAAGAGACCCAGTACTTC; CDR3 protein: CASSQGPQETQYF
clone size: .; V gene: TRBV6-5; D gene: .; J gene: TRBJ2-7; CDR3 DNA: TGTGCCAGCAGTTACTACCAGGGCGCCTACGAGCAGTACTTC; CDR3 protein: CASSYYQGAYEQYF
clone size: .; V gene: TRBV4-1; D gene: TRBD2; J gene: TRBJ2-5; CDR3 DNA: TGCGCCAGCAGCCCCCGGACTAGCGGAGAACAAGAGACCCAGTACTTC; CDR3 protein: CASSPRTSGEQETQYF
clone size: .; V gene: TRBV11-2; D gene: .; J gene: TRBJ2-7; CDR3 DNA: TGTGCCAGCAGCCACGCGCAGGGTTCCGGCGAGCAGTACTTC; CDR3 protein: CASSHAQGSGEQYF
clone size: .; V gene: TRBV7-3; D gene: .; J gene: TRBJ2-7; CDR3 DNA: TGTGCCAGCGGCGAGGGGCAGGGCTACGAGCAGTACTTC; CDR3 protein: CASGEGQGYEQYF
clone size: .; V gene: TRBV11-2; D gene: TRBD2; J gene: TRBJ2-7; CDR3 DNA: TGTGCCAGCAGCTCATGGGTACGCCCTAGCGGGAGGAGCTCCTACGAGCAGTACTTC; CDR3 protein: CASSSWVRPSGRSSYEQYF
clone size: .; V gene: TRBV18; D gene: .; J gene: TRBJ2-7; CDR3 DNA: TGTGCCAGCTCACTCCCTTCCTCCTACGAGCAGTACTTC; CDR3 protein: CASSLPSSYEQYF
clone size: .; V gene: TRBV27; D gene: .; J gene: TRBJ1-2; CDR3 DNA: TGTGCCAGCAGGGTGGGGGGACATGGCTACACCTTC; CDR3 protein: CASRVGGHGYTF